This is a list of T cell receptor beta chains from one sample in a study of cytomegalovirus exposure and HLA in healthy donors. Measured with immunoSEQ multiplex PCR; TCRdb has only the in-frame clones, and not every one. The sample lists around 80,000 clones, approximately 96% seen once, with about 1.3% in the top ten. Material for sequencing was PBMCs. The receptors shown here come from a woman under 30 in good health and CMV-seronegative. Both conserved end residues are part of each CDR3. A D gene is named only where the DNA matches it firmly. Size is omitted from some rows. Given values are once, few, many or a class for expanded clones.

j_call: TRBJ1-4
clone_size: NA
d_call: TRBD1
cdr3_length: 15
v_call: TRBV25-1
cdr3_nt: TGTGCCAGCAACAGGGGATTTCGGGATAATGAAAAACTGTTTTTT
cdr3_aa: CASNRGFRDNEKLFF

j_call: TRBJ2-3
clone_size: NA
d_call: TRBD1
cdr3_length: 17
v_call: TRBV7-6
cdr3_nt: TGTGCCAGCAGCTTTGTGGGGGACGGGACAGCGATAGATACGCAGTATTTT
cdr3_aa: CASSFVGDGTAIDTQYF

j_call: TRBJ2-7
clone_size: NA
d_call: NA
cdr3_length: 15
v_call: TRBV6-5
cdr3_nt: TGTGCCAGCAGTTACGATCCAAAAGAGGCCTACGAGCAGTACTTC
cdr3_aa: CASSYDPKEAYEQYF

j_call: TRBJ2-6
clone_size: NA
d_call: TRBD2
cdr3_length: 18
v_call: TRBV7-9
cdr3_nt: TGTGCCAGCAGCTCTAGGACACTCGGGGGGAAAGGGGCCAACGTCCTGACTTTC
cdr3_aa: CASSSRTLGGKGANVLTF

j_call: TRBJ2-1
clone_size: NA
d_call: NA
cdr3_length: 14
v_call: TRBV28
cdr3_nt: TGTGCGGTGGAACAGGGACCAAGCAACAATGAGCAGTTCTTC
cdr3_aa: CAVEQGPSNNEQFF

j_call: TRBJ2-7
clone_size: few
d_call: NA
cdr3_length: 14
v_call: TRBV6-5
cdr3_nt: TGTGCCAGCAGTTACTCAGGGGGCTCCTACGAGCAGTACTTC
cdr3_aa: CASSYSGGSYEQYF

j_call: TRBJ1-6
clone_size: NA
d_call: NA
cdr3_length: 14
v_call: TRBV5-5
cdr3_nt: TGTGCCAGCATGCGGGACCGCGATAATTCACCCCTCCACTTT
cdr3_aa: CASMRDRDNSPLHF

j_call: TRBJ1-5
clone_size: NA
d_call: TRBD1
cdr3_length: 16
v_call: TRBV4-1
cdr3_nt: TGCGCCAGCAGCCAACGGGACAGGGATAGCAATCAGCCCCAGCATTTT
cdr3_aa: CASSQRDRDSNQPQHF

j_call: TRBJ1-3
clone_size: NA
d_call: NA
cdr3_length: 14
v_call: TRBV30
cdr3_nt: TGTGCCTGGAGCGGACAGTCCTCTGGAAACACCATATATTTT
cdr3_aa: CAWSGQSSGNTIYF

j_call: TRBJ2-5
clone_size: NA
d_call: NA
cdr3_length: 14
v_call: TRBV11-2
cdr3_nt: TGTGCCAGCAGCTTAGATACGCTAGAAGAGACCCAGTACTTC
cdr3_aa: CASSLDTLEETQYF

j_call: TRBJ2-3
clone_size: NA
d_call: NA
cdr3_length: 13
v_call: TRBV4-1
cdr3_nt: TGCGCCAGCAGCCGCGGAGGCACAGATACGCAGTATTTT
cdr3_aa: CASSRGGTDTQYF

j_call: TRBJ2-3
clone_size: once
d_call: TRBD1
cdr3_length: 17
v_call: TRBV27
cdr3_nt: TGTGCCAGCAGTAAGCTAACCGGGACAGGAGCCACAGATACGCAGTATTTT
cdr3_aa: CASSKLTGTGATDTQYF

j_call: TRBJ2-7
clone_size: NA
d_call: TRBD2
cdr3_length: 14
v_call: TRBV28
cdr3_nt: TGTGCCAGCAGTTATAGCGGGAAAGTATACGAGCAGTACTTC
cdr3_aa: CASSYSGKVYEQYF